Described below is a single T cell receptor (beta chain) sequence and its context. Its antigen is as yet unknown. TCRdb ran MiXCR on the reads and lists one entry per CDR3 protein. The sample yields roughly 49,000 distinct CDR3 sequences, over 20% seen once. This record comes from a study of T cell repertoires in cytomegalovirus infection. The ends lost 5 bases at V and 1 base at J; junction bases unmatched: 2. Germline CDR1 is SGHVS and CDR2 is FNYEAQ. The CDR3 sequence is 15 residues long. V is TRBV7-6 and J is TRBJ2-3, with 11 positions matching TRBD2. Here the sequenced sample was CD8+ T cells from cultured PBMCs, taken from culture after CMV antigen stimulation. This TCR was sampled from a human donor in good health (CMV status not recorded). Some clones in this sample may be carry-over from other donors' samples. Written as DNA, the CDR3 is TGTGCCAGCAGCGTGACTAGCGGGGGCACAGATACGCAGTATTTT. Translation: CASSVTSGGTDTQYF. The full variable domain, with the rest looked up from reference TRBV7-6 and TRBJ2-3, is GAGVSQSPRYKVTKRGQDVALRCDPISGHVSLYWYRQALGQGPEFLTYFNYEAQQDKSGLPNDRFSAERPEGSISTLTIQRTEQRDSAMYRCASSVTSGGTDTQYFGPGTRLTVL.